This TCR beta chain was sequenced during a study of T cells in Graves' hyperthyroidism and ophthalmopathy. This clonotype was counted at least ten times. This CDR3 is 15 amino acids long. The germline V gene encodes CDR1 SGHTA and CDR2 FQGNSA. Trimming took 0 bases from V and 4 from J, leaving 12 bases between them. Amplification targeted TCR beta CDR3 regions from RNA transcripts. The TCR CDR3 was amplified in a first-round RT-PCR using the HTBI primer set. Each CDR3 protein is one row after TCRdb ran MiXCR on the multiplex PCR reads. Here the sample spans a few hundred thousand distinct CDR3 sequences, roughly 15% being singletons.

The sequence was obtained from a woman aged 60-75 years with Graves' ophthalmopathy. The specimen sequenced was blood. This chain connects TRBV7-2 to TRBJ2-5, with a tentative D call TRBD2 (5 bases). The CDR3 coding sequence is TGTGCCAGCAGCTTAGCTTTTTGGGGAGCAGAGACCCAGTACTTC. It yields the protein CASSLAFWGAETQYF.